This T cell receptor (beta chain) emerged from a study of beta chain features in type 1 diabetes. Study findings and constraints: For patients, the naive, central memory and Treg TCRB repertoires appeared more alike than for healthy donors. For type 1 diabetes patients, VDJ junctions showed fewer insertions and more deletions.

In this sample, this clone turned up a few times. Its antigen is unknown. As every portion of the isolated RNA was reverse transcribed, the sequencing read expressed TCRB transcripts. Clones were read by immunoSEQ multiplex PCR, and TCRdb kept only the in-frame ones, dropping some. The sample lists more than 300,000 clones, about 15% seen once, with 0.019% in the top ten. J was trimmed by 3 bases and V by 5 bases; bases with no gene match: 5. The CDR3 is 16 amino acids. The germline V gene has CDR1 SGHAT and CDR2 FQNNGV. Sampling consisted of one heparinised blood draw per donor, averaging roughly 0.12 L.

V is TRBV11-2 and J is TRBJ2-1; TRBD2 agrees at 12 bases. The receptor was isolated from a woman between 18 and 29 years old in good health. Specimen: naive CD4+ T cells from blood. CDR3 amino acids: CASSLLAGGDYNEQFF. CDR3 sequence (DNA): TGTGCCAGCAGCCTCCTAGCGGGAGGGGACTACAATGAGCAGTTCTTC.